The 14 T cell receptor beta chains below were found in one sample sequenced in a study of spatial heterogeneity in lung cancer. Time point denoted: sample taken at primary tumor resection. Sequencing was performed on whole RNA extracted from tumor and nontumor lung tissue, or from frozen PBMC, and the material was left unsorted. TCRdb independently ran MiXCR on the 5' RACE reads; one entry per CDR3 protein. The table includes tens of thousands of distinct CDR3 sequences, approximately 20% detected once. The starting material was PBMCs, obtained at surgery. Every receptor here comes from a male donor with early-stage non-small cell lung cancer.

The rearrangement joins TRBV15 to TRBJ2-7; D perhaps matches TRBD1 (5 bases). Germline values: CDR1 LNHNV, CDR2 YYDKDF (reference sequence). Trimming cost V 0 bases and J 1 base, with 10 bases left between them. The CDR3 is made up of 15 amino acids. CDR3 sequence (DNA): TGTGCCACCAGCAGAGATTGGGGCAGTTCCTACGAGCAGTACTTC. This translates into CATSRDWGSSYEQYF. Drawing the rest from reference TRBV15 and TRBJ2-7, the complete variable domain is DAMVIQNPRYQVTQFGKPVTLSCSQTLNHNVMYWYQQKSSQAPKLLFHYYDKDFNNEADTPDNFQSRRPNTSFCFLDIRSPGLGDTAMYLCATSRDWGSSYEQYFGPGTRLTVT.

The chain combines TRBV2 with TRBJ2-7; D is ambiguous. The CDR3 length is 12 residues. Trimming took off 5 bases at V and 4 bases at J, with 9 bases between the two ends. Germline loops: CDR1 SNHLY, CDR2 FYNNEI. DNA for the CDR3: TGTGCCAGCAGTTTTACAGATTACGAGCAGTACTTC. This sequence encodes CASSFTDYEQYF.

This clonotype appeared a single time. At one end, the junction sequence differs from germline, possibly due to a read error. The J gene is TRBJ2-2, the V gene TRBV7-7; weak D call: TRBD2 (6 bases). The CDR3 totals 14 residues. Germline values: CDR1 SSHAT, CDR2 FNYEAQ (reference sequence). CDR3 amino acids: CASSRPGGTGELFF. The CDR3 DNA reads TGTGCTAGCAGCCGCCCCGGGGGCACCGGGGAGCTGTTTTTT. The full variable domain, completed using reference TRBV7-7 and TRBJ2-2, is GAGVSQSPRYKVTKRGQDVTLRCDPISSHATLYWYQQALGQGPEFLTYFNYEAQPDKSGLPSDRFSAERPEGSISTLTIQRTEQRDSAMYRCASSRPGGTGELFFGEGSRLTVL.

This chain joins TRBV7-9 and TRBJ1-2; no definite D call. The CDR3 contains 13 residues. The V end was cut by 1 base, the J end by 9 bases, with 12 bases between. CDR1 SEHNR and CDR2 FQNEAQ come from the germline V gene (reference sequence). CDR3: CASSLGGRARYTF. In DNA, the CDR3 is TGTGCCAGCAGCTTAGGTGGCCGTGCCCGCTACACCTTC.

The table lists this clonotype with many counts. V usage is TRBV29-1 and J usage is TRBJ2-7; D tentatively reads TRBD1 or TRBD2 (5 bases each). The V gene lost 4 bases and the J gene lost 2 bases, with 15 bases spanning the gap. Germline V CDR1 and CDR2: SQVTM, ANQGSEA. CDR3 length: 14 amino acids. CDR3 protein: CSVGHRLGAYEQYF. The CDR3 DNA reads TGCAGCGTTGGACACCGATTGGGGGCCTACGAGCAGTACTTC.

This clonotype appeared a few times. This chain uses TRBV28 with TRBJ2-3; D unresolved. The CDR3 consists of 15 residues. Trimming took off 5 bases at V and 2 bases at J, with 14 bases between the two ends. In germline, CDR1 is MDHEN, CDR2 SYDVKM. The CDR3 is CASSTPRSPTDTQYF. As DNA, the CDR3 is TGTGCCAGCAGTACACCGCGGTCCCCCACAGATACGCAGTATTTT. Full variable domain (missing parts from reference TRBV28 and TRBJ2-3): DVKVTQSSRYLVKRTGEKVFLECVQDMDHENMFWYRQDPGLGLRLIYFSYDVKMKEKGDIPEGYSVSREKKERFSLILESASTNQTSMYLCASSTPRSPTDTQYFGPGTRLTVL.

This clonotype was picked up many times. The V and J genes are TRBV7-6 and TRBJ2-1; 16 bases match TRBD2. This CDR3 contains 17 residues. In germline, CDR1 is SGHVS, CDR2 FNYEAQ. V dropped 5 bases and J dropped 7; count of bases not matched to a gene: 8. CDR3 nucleotides: TGTGCCAGCAGCCCGGGACTAGCGGGGGGGCCGAGGAATGAGCAGTTCTTC. Its protein product is CASSPGLAGGPRNEQFF.

This clonotype was seen ten or more times. The chain links TRBV27 to TRBJ2-6; possibly TRBD1 or TRBD2 for D (6 bases each). This CDR3 is built from 16 residues. Germline V lookup: CDR1 MNHEY, CDR2 SMNVEV (reference sequence). Trimming removed 6 bases from V and 2 bases from J, with 14 bases in between. This CDR3 is CASSQEGGPGANVLTF. The CDR3 region has the DNA TGTGCCAGCAGCCAGGAAGGGGGGCCTGGGGCCAACGTCCTGACTTTC.

This clonotype was found a few times. The V gene is TRBV3-1, the J gene TRBJ1-1; D might be TRBD1 (6 bases). The CDR3 consists of 15 residues. The V gene's germline CDR1 is LGHDT and CDR2 YNNKEL (reference sequence). The ends were cut back, 4 bases at V and 5 bases at J, with 17 bases in the middle. CDR3 nucleotides: TGTGCCAGCAGCCTTTATTCTGGGGGGCTGACTGAAGCTTTCTTT. Protein sequence: CASSLYSGGLTEAFF.

The rearrangement joins TRBV5-1 to TRBJ1-4; no reliable D call. V lost 0 bases to trimming and J lost 8 bases, with 11 bases between them. Looked up from germline, CDR1 is SGHRS and CDR2 is YFSETQ. The CDR3 extends over 14 amino acids. CDR3 protein: CASSLVAGREKLFF. CDR3 DNA sequence: TGCGCCAGCAGCTTGGTGGCAGGAAGGGAAAAACTGTTTTTT.

The rearrangement uses TRBV30 and TRBJ2-5, with D unclear. Trimming removed 5 bases from V and 7 bases from J, with 20 bases in between. The germline V gene has CDR1 GTSNPN and CDR2 SVGIG (reference sequence). The CDR3 runs to 14 residues. CDR3 amino acids: CAWAPDGRTGTQYF. In nucleotides, the CDR3 is TGTGCCTGGGCCCCGGACGGCCGAACTGGGACCCAGTACTTC.

This clonotype was recorded at least ten times. The genes are TRBV25-1 and TRBJ2-2; TRBD1 matches at 9 bases. The germline gives CDR1 MGHDK, CDR2 SYGVNS. V lost 3 bases, J lost 6 bases, and 8 bases stayed unmatched. The CDR3 length is 16 residues. In DNA, the CDR3 is TGTGCCAGCAGTGACCTCGGGACAGGGAAGGCCGGGGAGCTGTTTTTT. It encodes CASSDLGTGKAGELFF.

This clonotype was seen repeatedly, ten times or more. The chain uses TRBV5-1 and TRBJ2-3, with 9 nucleotides matching TRBD1. With 4 bases clipped from V and 3 bases from J, the junction kept 6 bases outside the gene matches. The germline gives CDR1 SGHRS, CDR2 YFSETQ. CDR3 length: 15 residues. CDR3 bases: TGCGCCAGCAGCGATACAGGGGGCGAGACAGATACGCAGTATTTT. Translating gives CASSDTGGETDTQYF. The whole variable domain, remainder taken from reference TRBV5-1 and TRBJ2-3, is KAGVTQTPRYLIKTRGQQVTLSCSPISGHRSVSWYQQTPGQGLQFLFEYFSETQRNKGNFPGRFSGRQFSNSRSEMNVSTLELGDSALYLCASSDTGGETDTQYFGPGTRLTVL.

This clonotype was picked up a small number of times. V is TRBV9 and J is TRBJ2-1; TRBD2 agrees at 11 bases. This CDR3 spans 15 amino acids. With V trimmed by 4 bases and J by 4 bases, 4 bases remained unmatched. CDR1 SGDLS and CDR2 YYNGEE come from the germline V gene. The CDR3 region is CASSTGTSGYNEQFF. The CDR3 DNA reads as TGTGCCAGCAGCACCGGGACTAGCGGTTACAATGAGCAGTTCTTC.